This TCR beta chain was recovered during a study of CD8 T cells in Susac syndrome. Study outcomes and limitations: The study admitted that it had a relatively small number of individuals in its TCR sequencing and HLA analysis.

Random hexamers were used to reverse transcribe about 0.5 to 1 ug of RNA. Amplification of TCR beta CDR3 was carried out by immunoSEQ multiplex PCR, which covered 54 Vbeta and 13 Jbeta segments. From the immunoSEQ multiplex PCR reads, TCRdb called clonotypes with MiXCR, one entry per CDR3 protein. The sample lists 200,000 to 250,000 distinct CDR3 sequences, 95% seen once, with about 0.091% in the top ten. The TEMRA cells underwent FACS enrichment, while the CD8+ and CD4+ T cells underwent negative isolation. This CDR3 is built from 14 residues. Trimming shortened V by 6 bases and J by 2 bases, and 14 bases separated the two germline ends. In regard to this clonotype: Its antigen is not known.

The chain couples TRBV12-3 or TRBV12-4 to TRBJ2-7, with D tentatively TRBD1 (6 bases). This TCR came from a human donor with multiple sclerosis. Sample: CD4+ T cells from PBMCs. The CDR3 is CASRASGATYEQYF. The CDR3 DNA is TGTGCCAGCAGAGCCTCAGGGGCAACCTACGAGCAGTACTTC.